Below, 12 T cell receptor beta chains from the same sample are listed, as sequenced in a study of cytomegalovirus exposure and HLA in healthy donors. Here immunoSEQ multiplex PCR was the method, and the copy in TCRdb shows in-frame clones only, minus some. The profile shows tens of thousands of clones, 90% to 97% of them singletons. Sequencing was performed on PBMCs. The source is a woman between 18 and 29 years old in good health and CMV-seronegative.

This clone was detected once. The V and J genes are TRBV9 and TRBJ2-6; 9 bases are shared with TRBD2. This CDR3 is 17 amino acids long. Germline trimming cut 4 bases from V and 4 bases from J; bases unmatched to any gene: 9. CDR1 and CDR2 (germline): SGDLS, YYNGEE. The CDR3 is CASSPPGLATGANVLTF. The CDR3 nucleotides are TGTGCCAGCAGCCCCCCCGGACTAGCGACCGGGGCCAACGTCCTGACTTTC.

With regard to this clone: The conserved closing phenylalanine or tryptophan is absent in this CDR3, likely reflecting a read error. The limits of the CDR3 on the DNA are not certain, so only TCRdb's listed CDR3 is given. The V call is TRBV28, the J call TRBJ1-1; the DNA was not used to check the table's D call, TRBD1. Germline V CDR1 and CDR2: MDHEN, SYDVKM. The CDR3 totals 12 residues, both ends included. This CDR3 is CASSSRPGQTPL.

This chain connects TRBV15 to TRBJ2-7; D possibly corresponds to TRBD2 (10 bases). CDR1 is LNHNV and CDR2 is YYDKDF in the germline V gene (reference sequence). The CDR3 is 19 amino acids. V lost 5 bases, J lost 2 bases, and 28 bases lay in between. The CDR3 sequence is CATSATGGLGLAPPYEQYF. The CDR3 DNA follows: TGTGCCACCAGCGCCACAGGGGGCCTGGGACTAGCGCCCCCCTACGAGCAGTACTTC. Complete variable domain (other parts from reference TRBV15 and TRBJ2-7): DAMVIQNPRYQVTQFGKPVTLSCSQTLNHNVMYWYQQKSSQAPKLLFHYYDKDFNNEADTPDNFQSRRPNTSFCFLDIRSPGLGDTAMYLCATSATGGLGLAPPYEQYFGPGTRLTVT.

The CDR3 DNA reads TGCGCCAGCAGCTTGCGTGGGGGCCCCTACGAGCAGTACTTC. Its protein is CASSLRGGPYEQYF. The V call is TRBV5-1, the J call TRBJ2-7; D is perhaps TRBD1 (6 bases). CDR1 is SGHRS and CDR2 is YFSETQ in the germline V gene. This CDR3 region has 14 residues. V was clipped by 1 base and J by 2 bases, with 10 bases between them. The full variable domain, completed using reference TRBV5-1 and TRBJ2-7, is KAGVTQTPRYLIKTRGQQVTLSCSPISGHRSVSWYQQTPGQGLQFLFEYFSETQRNKGNFPGRFSGRQFSNSRSEMNVSTLELGDSALYLCASSLRGGPYEQYFGPGTRLTVT.

The rearrangement joins TRBV5-6 to TRBJ2-3; 7 bases are a match to TRBD1. V dropped 0 bases and J dropped 0; count of bases not matched to a gene: 4. Germline CDR1 reads SGHDT; CDR2 reads YYEEEE. The CDR3 consists of 16 residues. CDR3 loop: CASSLEVRGSTDTQYF. Written as DNA, the CDR3 is TGTGCCAGCAGCTTGGAGGTCAGGGGGAGCACAGATACGCAGTATTTT. Full variable domain (missing parts from reference TRBV5-6 and TRBJ2-3): DAGVTQSPTHLIKTRGQQVTLRCSPKSGHDTVSWYQQALGQGPQFIFQYYEEEERQRGNFPDRFSGHQFPNYSSELNVNALLLGDSALYLCASSLEVRGSTDTQYFGPGTRLTVL.

This chain joins TRBV4-2 and TRBJ2-7, with 16 bases matching TRBD2. V was pared by 1 base and J by 5 bases, with 11 bases of the junction left unmatched. This CDR3 comprises 19 residues. Germline V gives CDR1 LGHNA, CDR2 YNFKEQ. For the CDR3, the DNA is TGTGCCAGCAGCCAAGGGGTGGGACTAGCGGGAGGGCCCGGCAACGAGCAGTACTTC. Its translation: CASSQGVGLAGGPGNEQYF.

This rearrangement joins TRBV5-1 to TRBJ2-3, with 10 bases aligning to TRBD2. The trim removed 3 bases at V and 4 bases at J, leaving 5 bases unmatched. This CDR3 region has 15 residues. Germline lookup yields CDR1 SGHRS and CDR2 YFSETQ. CDR3: CASSSLAGGPDTQYF. In DNA, the CDR3 is TGCGCCAGCAGCTCATTAGCGGGGGGCCCAGATACGCAGTATTTT. The full variable domain, with the rest looked up from reference TRBV5-1 and TRBJ2-3, is KAGVTQTPRYLIKTRGQQVTLSCSPISGHRSVSWYQQTPGQGLQFLFEYFSETQRNKGNFPGRFSGRQFSNSRSEMNVSTLELGDSALYLCASSSLAGGPDTQYFGPGTRLTVL.

This clone has a single count. The V gene is TRBV28, the J gene TRBJ1-1; TRBD1 is a possible D gene (5 bases). Germline CDR1 and CDR2: MDHEN and SYDVKM. V was clipped by 2 bases and J by 4 bases, with 14 bases between them. The CDR3 spans 15 residues. The CDR3 bases are TGTGCCAGCAGTTTACGCTCGGGGGACCCCACTGAAGCTTTCTTT. Its translation is CASSLRSGDPTEAFF.

The chain uses TRBV7-9 and TRBJ1-2, with D unresolved. From germline, CDR1 is SEHNR and CDR2 FQNEAQ (reference sequence). The length of the CDR3 is 11 residues. The germline V and J ends were trimmed by 7 bases and 2 bases, with 5 bases remaining between them. The CDR3 coding sequence is TGTGCCAGCACAGAAAACTATGGCTACACCTTC. Translated: CASTENYGYTF. Looking up the rest from reference TRBV7-9 and TRBJ1-2 gives the full variable domain: DTGVSQNPRHKITKRGQNVTFRCDPISEHNRLYWYRQTLGQGPEFLTYFQNEAQLEKSRLLSDRFSAERPKGSFSTLEIQRTEQGDSAMYLCASTENYGYTFGSGTRLTVV.

The chain couples TRBV4-3 to TRBJ1-2; TRBD1 matches at 10 bases. The V gene's germline CDR1 is LGHNA and CDR2 YSLEER. V was pared by 4 bases and J by 7 bases, with 6 bases of the junction left unmatched. This CDR3 contains 14 residues. The CDR3 region is CASSPGTGDLGYTF. The CDR3 DNA sequence: TGCGCCAGCAGCCCCGGGACAGGGGACCTTGGCTACACCTTC.

This sequence joins TRBV6-5 and TRBJ2-7, with TRBD1 identical over 7 bases. The germline CDR1 and CDR2 sequences are MNHEY and SVGAGI. J lost 2 bases, V lost 0 bases, and 7 bases had no gene match. The CDR3 has 16 residues. CDR3 region: CASSYSIGQETYEQYF. CDR3 sequence (DNA): TGTGCCAGCAGTTACTCGATCGGACAGGAGACCTACGAGCAGTACTTC.

This chain links TRBV4-3 with TRBJ2-3; TRBD1 matches 7 bases. The CDR3 totals 16 residues. Germline values: CDR1 LGHNA, CDR2 YSLEER. V shed 0 bases, J shed 6 bases, and the junction held 9 bases outside the gene matches. CDR3 nucleotide sequence: TGCGCCAGCAGCCAAGATATAGGGGGCGCTAGGGATACGCAGTATTTT. Its translation is CASSQDIGGARDTQYF.